The 2 T cell receptor beta chains in this list originate from one sample, sequenced in a study of cytomegalovirus exposure and HLA in healthy donors. Primers: 60 Vbeta forward and 13 Jbeta reverse. The repertoire was sequenced with immunoSEQ multiplex PCR; TCRdb's copy has only in-frame clones and lacks some. The data contain some 140,000 clones, approximately 80% of them singletons. The specimen sequenced was PBMCs. These TCRs come from a male donor in good health and CMV-seropositive.

The V and J genes are TRBV7-6 and TRBJ2-7; D possibly corresponds to TRBD2 (6 bases). Trimming pared 5 bases from V and 3 bases from J, leaving 23 bases between. Germline V gene sequence: CDR1 SGHVS, CDR2 FNYEAQ. The CDR3 sequence is 17 residues long. CDR3: CASSPYRGLTSDYEQYF. DNA of the CDR3: TGTGCCAGCAGCCCATACCGGGGACTGACCTCAGACTACGAGCAGTACTTC.

V usage is TRBV30 and J usage is TRBJ2-7, with D perhaps matching TRBD1 (6 bases). The CDR3 consists of 15 residues. Deletions cut 3 bases from V and 6 bases from J, with 21 bases between. In germline, CDR1 is GTSNPN, CDR2 SVGIG (reference sequence). Here the CDR3 reads CAWSPTWDTLTEQYF. The CDR3 DNA reads as TGTGCCTGGAGCCCAACTTGGGACACTCTCACCGAGCAGTACTTC.